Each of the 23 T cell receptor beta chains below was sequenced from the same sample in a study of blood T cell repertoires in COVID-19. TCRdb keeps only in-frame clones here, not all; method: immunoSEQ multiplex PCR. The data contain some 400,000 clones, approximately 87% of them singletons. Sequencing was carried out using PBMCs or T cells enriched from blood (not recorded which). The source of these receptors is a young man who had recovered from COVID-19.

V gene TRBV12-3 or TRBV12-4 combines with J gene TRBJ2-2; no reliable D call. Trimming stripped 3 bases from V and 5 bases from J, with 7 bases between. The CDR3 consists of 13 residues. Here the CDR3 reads CASSFTATGELFF. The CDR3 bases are TGTGCCAGCAGTTTTACAGCTACCGGGGAGCTGTTTTTT.

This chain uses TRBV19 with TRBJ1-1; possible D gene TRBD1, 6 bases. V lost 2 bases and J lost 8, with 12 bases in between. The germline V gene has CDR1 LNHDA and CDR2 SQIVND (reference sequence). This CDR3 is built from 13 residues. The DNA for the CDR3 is TGTGCCAGTAGTATACGACAGGAGACGGAAGCTTTCTTT. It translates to CASSIRQETEAFF.

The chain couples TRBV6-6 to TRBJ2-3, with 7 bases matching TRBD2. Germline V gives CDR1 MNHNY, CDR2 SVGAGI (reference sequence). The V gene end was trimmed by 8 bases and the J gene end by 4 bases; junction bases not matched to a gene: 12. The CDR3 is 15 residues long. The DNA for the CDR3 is TGTGCCAGCTCCCGGGACTACCCTTCCCCAGATACGCAGTATTTT. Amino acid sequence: CASSRDYPSPDTQYF.

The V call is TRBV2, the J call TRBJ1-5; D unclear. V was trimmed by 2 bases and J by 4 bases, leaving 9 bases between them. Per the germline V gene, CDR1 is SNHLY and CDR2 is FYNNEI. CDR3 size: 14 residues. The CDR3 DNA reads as TGTGCCAGCAGTGAACTCGGACTTAATCAGCCCCAGCATTTT. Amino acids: CASSELGLNQPQHF.

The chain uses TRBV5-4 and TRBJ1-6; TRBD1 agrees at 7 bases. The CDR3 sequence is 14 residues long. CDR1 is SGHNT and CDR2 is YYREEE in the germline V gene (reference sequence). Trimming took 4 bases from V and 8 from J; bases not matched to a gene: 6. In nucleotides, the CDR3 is TGTGCCAGCAGCCAGGGACAGACCTATTCACCCCTCCACTTT. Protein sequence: CASSQGQTYSPLHF.

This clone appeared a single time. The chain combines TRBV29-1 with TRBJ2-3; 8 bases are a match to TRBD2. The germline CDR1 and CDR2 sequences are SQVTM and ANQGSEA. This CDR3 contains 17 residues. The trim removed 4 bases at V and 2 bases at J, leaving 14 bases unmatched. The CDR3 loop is CSVAGSMAGGLTDTQYF. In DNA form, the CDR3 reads TGCAGCGTTGCGGGTAGTATGGCGGGGGGCCTCACAGATACGCAGTATTTT.

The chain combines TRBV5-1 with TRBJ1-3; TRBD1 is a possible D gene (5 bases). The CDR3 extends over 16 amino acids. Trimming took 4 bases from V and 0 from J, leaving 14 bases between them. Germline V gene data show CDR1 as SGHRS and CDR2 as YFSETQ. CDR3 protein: CASSLTTVSSGNTIYF. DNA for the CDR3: TGCGCCAGCAGCCTGACGACAGTAAGCTCTGGAAACACCATATATTTT.

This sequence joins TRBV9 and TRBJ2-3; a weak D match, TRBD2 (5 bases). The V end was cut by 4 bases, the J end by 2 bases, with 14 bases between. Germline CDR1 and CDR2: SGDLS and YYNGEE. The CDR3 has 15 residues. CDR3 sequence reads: CASSPKGGYTDTQYF. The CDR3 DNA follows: TGTGCCAGCAGCCCCAAGGGCGGGTACACAGATACGCAGTATTTT.

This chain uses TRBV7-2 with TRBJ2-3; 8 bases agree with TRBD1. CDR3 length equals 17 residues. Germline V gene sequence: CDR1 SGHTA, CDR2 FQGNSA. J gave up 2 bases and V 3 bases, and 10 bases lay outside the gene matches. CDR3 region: CASSFPLTGVITDTQYF. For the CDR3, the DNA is TGTGCCAGCAGCTTCCCTCTGACAGGGGTAATCACAGATACGCAGTATTTT.

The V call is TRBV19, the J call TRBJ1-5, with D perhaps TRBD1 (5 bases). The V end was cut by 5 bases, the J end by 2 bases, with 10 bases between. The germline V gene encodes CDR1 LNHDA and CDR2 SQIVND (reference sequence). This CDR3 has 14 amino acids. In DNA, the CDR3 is TGTGCCAGTAGTTGGGGCAGGGGCAATCAGCCCCAGCATTTT. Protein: CASSWGRGNQPQHF.

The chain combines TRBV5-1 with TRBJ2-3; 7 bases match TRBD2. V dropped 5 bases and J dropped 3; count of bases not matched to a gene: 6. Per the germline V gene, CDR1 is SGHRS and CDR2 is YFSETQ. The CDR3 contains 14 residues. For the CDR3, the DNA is TGCGCCAGCAGTGATGGGGAGGGGACAGATACGCAGTATTTT. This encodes CASSDGEGTDTQYF.

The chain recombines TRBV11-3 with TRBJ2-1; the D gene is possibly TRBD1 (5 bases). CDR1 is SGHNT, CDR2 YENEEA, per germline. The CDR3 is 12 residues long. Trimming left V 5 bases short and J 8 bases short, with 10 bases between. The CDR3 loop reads CASSITGYEQFF. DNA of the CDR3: TGTGCCAGCAGCATAACAGGCTATGAGCAGTTCTTC. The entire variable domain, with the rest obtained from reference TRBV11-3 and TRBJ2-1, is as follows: EAGVVQSPRYKIIEKKQPVAFWCNPISGHNTLYWYLQNLGQGPELLIRYENEEAVDDSQLPKDRFSAERLKGVDSTLKIQPAELGDSAVYLCASSITGYEQFFGPGTRLTVL.

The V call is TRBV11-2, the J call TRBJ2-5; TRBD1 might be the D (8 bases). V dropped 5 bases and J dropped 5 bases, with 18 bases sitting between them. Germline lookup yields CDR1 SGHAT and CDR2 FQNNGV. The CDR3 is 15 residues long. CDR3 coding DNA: TGTGCCAGCAGCAGACGGACAGGGCGGGGGGAGACCCAGTACTTC. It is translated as CASSRRTGRGETQYF. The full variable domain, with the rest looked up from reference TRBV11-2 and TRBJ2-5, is EAGVAQSPRYKIIEKRQSVAFWCNPISGHATLYWYQQILGQGPKLLIQFQNNGVVDDSQLPKDRFSAERLKGVDSTLKIQPAKLEDSAVYLCASSRRTGRGETQYFGPGTRLLVL.

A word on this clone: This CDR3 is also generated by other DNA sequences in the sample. Here the CDR3 reads CASSPGTELNYGYTF. CDR3 nucleotide sequence: TGCGCCAGCAGCCCGGGGACAGAACTTAACTATGGCTACACCTTC. The J gene is TRBJ1-2, the V gene TRBV4-1, with TRBD1 matching over 7 bases. The CDR3 contains 15 residues. V shed 4 bases and J 1 base; nucleotides not matched to a gene: 6. In germline, CDR1 is MGHRA, CDR2 YSYEKL.

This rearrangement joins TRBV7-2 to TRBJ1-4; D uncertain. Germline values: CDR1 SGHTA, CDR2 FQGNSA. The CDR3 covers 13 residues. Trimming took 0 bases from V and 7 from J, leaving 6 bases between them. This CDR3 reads CASSLAGSEKLFF. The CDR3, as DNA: TGTGCCAGCAGCTTAGCTGGCAGTGAAAAACTGTTTTTT.

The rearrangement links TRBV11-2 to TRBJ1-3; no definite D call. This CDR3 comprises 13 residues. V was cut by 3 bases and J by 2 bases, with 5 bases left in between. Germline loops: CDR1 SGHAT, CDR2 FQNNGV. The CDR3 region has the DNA TGTGCCAGCAGCTTTGGCACTGGAAACACCATATATTTT. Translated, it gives CASSFGTGNTIYF.

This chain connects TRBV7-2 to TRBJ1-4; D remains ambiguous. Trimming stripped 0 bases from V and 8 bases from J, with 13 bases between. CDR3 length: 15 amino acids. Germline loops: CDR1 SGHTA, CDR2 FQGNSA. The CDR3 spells CASSLARASGEKLFF. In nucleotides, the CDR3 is TGTGCCAGCAGCTTAGCCCGGGCTTCGGGGGAAAAACTGTTTTTT.

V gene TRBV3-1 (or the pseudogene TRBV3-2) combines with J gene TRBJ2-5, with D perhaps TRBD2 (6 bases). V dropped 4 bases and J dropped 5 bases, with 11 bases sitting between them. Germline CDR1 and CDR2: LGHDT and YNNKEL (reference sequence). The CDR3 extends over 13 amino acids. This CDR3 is CASSRWGGETQYF. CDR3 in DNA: TGTGCCAGCAGCCGGTGGGGAGGTGAGACCCAGTACTTC.

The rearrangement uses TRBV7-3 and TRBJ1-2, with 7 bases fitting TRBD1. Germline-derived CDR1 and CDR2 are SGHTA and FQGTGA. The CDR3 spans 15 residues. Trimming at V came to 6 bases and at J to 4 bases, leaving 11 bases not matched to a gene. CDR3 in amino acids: CASRSGRTGIYGYTF. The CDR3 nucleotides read TGTGCCAGCAGGAGTGGGCGGACAGGAATCTATGGCTACACCTTC.

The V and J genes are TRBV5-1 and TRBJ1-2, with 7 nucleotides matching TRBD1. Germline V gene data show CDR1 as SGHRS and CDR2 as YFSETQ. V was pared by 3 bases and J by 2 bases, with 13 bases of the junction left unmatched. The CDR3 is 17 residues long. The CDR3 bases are TGCGCCAGCAGCTCCACCGACACCGACAGGGTAAACTATGGCTACACCTTC. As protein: CASSSTDTDRVNYGYTF.

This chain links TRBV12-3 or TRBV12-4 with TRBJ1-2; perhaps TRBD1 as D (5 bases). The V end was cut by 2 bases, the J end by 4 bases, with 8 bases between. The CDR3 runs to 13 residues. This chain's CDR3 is CASSLSDSYGYTF. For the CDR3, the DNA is TGTGCCAGCAGTTTATCCGACAGCTATGGCTACACCTTC.

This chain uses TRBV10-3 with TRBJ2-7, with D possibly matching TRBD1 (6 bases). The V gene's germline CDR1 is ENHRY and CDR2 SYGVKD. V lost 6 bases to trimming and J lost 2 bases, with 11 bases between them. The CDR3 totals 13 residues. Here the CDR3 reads CAISRDKAYEQYF. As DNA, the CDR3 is TGTGCCATCAGCCGGGACAAGGCCTACGAGCAGTACTTC.

This chain's CDR3 is CASSFRDRGPEKLFF. The CDR3 nucleotides are TGTGCCAGCAGTTTCCGGGACAGGGGACCTGAGAAACTGTTTTTT. The chain joins TRBV27 to TRBJ1-4; 10 nucleotides line up with TRBD1. J lost 11 bases, V lost 3 bases, and 9 bases had no gene match. Germline assignment: CDR1 MNHEY and CDR2 SMNVEV (reference sequence). The CDR3 is 15 amino acids.